This TCR beta chain was captured by sequencing in a study of blood T cell repertoires in COVID-19. The overall study: Sites across the United States, Italy and Spain contributed samples from acute and convalescent COVID-19. PBMCs, B-cell-depleted T cells, or T cells provided the cDNA or gDNA that made up the material.

The CDR3 loop spans 14 amino acids. CDR1 MNHEY and CDR2 SVGEGT come from the germline V gene. The germline V and J ends were trimmed by 5 bases and 7 bases, with 15 bases remaining between them. Source study methods: By means of reference gene primer amplification, nucleated cell counts were estimated. Clones were read by immunoSEQ multiplex PCR, and TCRdb kept only the in-frame ones, dropping some. The V and J calls and clone size were taken over from that table, and D and trimming were inferred from the DNA. The sample shows 190,000 or so clones, about 77% of them seen only once. This chain connects TRBV6-2 or TRBV6-3 to TRBJ2-1; D may be TRBD2 (6 bases). The sequencing input was peripheral blood. This TCR came from a woman aged 80 or older with active or convalescent COVID-19. The CDR3 bases are TGTGCCAGCAGTCGGACTAACGCCTTAAATGAGCAGTTCTTC. This codes for CASSRTNALNEQFF.